These 19 T cell receptor beta chains share one sample of origin, sequenced in a study of blood T cell repertoires in COVID-19. Generated by immunoSEQ multiplex PCR, the TCRdb table keeps only in-frame clones and is missing some. The sample lists tens of thousands of clones, about 87% occurring once. The sequenced sample consisted of peripheral blood. These receptors originate from a human donor in a cohort sampled during active COVID-19.

This chain uses TRBV19 with TRBJ2-2; D perhaps matches TRBD1 (6 bases). V was cut by 3 bases and J by 6 bases, with 14 bases left in between. This CDR3 spans 15 amino acids. Germline V gene sequence: CDR1 LNHDA, CDR2 SQIVND (reference sequence). The CDR3 DNA reads as TGTGCCAGTAGTATTTCAGGGGCGTTGTCCGGGGAGCTGTTTTTT. Protein: CASSISGALSGELFF.

V usage is TRBV30 and J usage is TRBJ2-1; tentative D call: TRBD2 (6 bases). From germline, CDR1 is GTSNPN and CDR2 SVGIG (reference sequence). The CDR3 sequence is 14 residues long. CDR3 sequence: CASLAFNSYNEQFF. The CDR3 DNA is TGTGCGTCCCTAGCGTTTAATTCCTACAATGAGCAGTTCTTC.

The V and J genes are TRBV3-1 (or the pseudogene TRBV3-2) and TRBJ2-1; no reliable D call. The V gene's germline CDR1 is LGHDT and CDR2 YNNKEL (reference sequence). With 1 base removed from V and 7 bases from J, the gap between germline ends came to 17 bases. The CDR3 consists of 16 residues. The CDR3 protein is CASSQGSPAFRNEQFF. CDR3 DNA sequence: TGTGCCAGCAGCCAAGGTAGCCCCGCGTTTAGAAATGAGCAGTTCTTC.

The V and J genes are TRBV5-1 and TRBJ2-2; perhaps TRBD1 as D (6 bases). The germline CDR1 and CDR2 sequences are SGHRS and YFSETQ. The ends were cut back, 4 bases at V and 0 bases at J, with 10 bases in the middle. The CDR3 has 15 residues. CDR3 sequence reads: CASSQTGTNTGELFF. The CDR3 coding sequence is TGCGCCAGCAGCCAAACAGGGACGAACACCGGGGAGCTGTTTTTT.

The chain combines TRBV7-3 with TRBJ2-5; D may be TRBD1 (6 bases). Germline V gene sequence: CDR1 SGHTA, CDR2 FQGTGA. The CDR3 runs to 13 residues. V was trimmed by 5 bases and J by 7 bases, leaving 14 bases between them. The CDR3 protein is CASSLDLGGTQYF. In DNA, the CDR3 is TGTGCCAGCAGCCTCGACTTAGGGGGGACCCAGTACTTC. The entire variable domain, with the rest obtained from reference TRBV7-3 and TRBJ2-5, is as follows: GAGVSQTPSNKVTEKGKYVELRCDPISGHTALYWYRQSLGQGPEFLIYFQGTGAADDSGLPNDRFFAVRPEGSVSTLKIQRTERGDSAVYLCASSLDLGGTQYFGPGTRLLVL.

V is TRBV6-2 or TRBV6-3 and J is TRBJ1-1; the match to TRBD1 covers 9 bases. CDR3 length: 16 residues. From germline, CDR1 is MNHEY and CDR2 SVGEGT. With V trimmed by 5 bases and J by 2 bases, 9 bases remained unmatched. CDR3 sequence (DNA): TGTGCCAGCAGTCCAGGACAGGGGATTGATAACACTGAAGCTTTCTTT. Translation gives CASSPGQGIDNTEAFF.

This clone was observed a handful of times. The genes are TRBV7-2 and TRBJ2-2; 7 nucleotides align to TRBD2. Unmatched junction bases numbered 7, after V lost 5 bases and J lost 1 base. CDR1 SGHTA and CDR2 FQGNSA come from the germline V gene. This CDR3 comprises 16 residues. The CDR3: CASSPRERGNTGELFF. The CDR3, as DNA: TGTGCCAGCAGCCCCAGGGAGCGGGGGAACACCGGGGAGCTGTTTTTT.

The chain recombines TRBV6-5 with TRBJ2-7; D is possibly TRBD1 (6 bases). Germline CDR1 MNHEY, CDR2 SVGAGI. This CDR3 contains 13 residues. Trimming removed 5 bases at V and 5 bases at J, with 13 bases between. CDR3 sequence reads: CASSLGQPHEQYF. In nucleotides, the CDR3 is TGTGCCAGCAGTCTCGGACAGCCCCACGAGCAGTACTTC.

V usage is TRBV30 and J usage is TRBJ1-2, with D hard to call. The CDR3 covers 12 residues. V dropped 8 bases and J dropped 3 bases, with 13 bases sitting between them. Germline assignment: CDR1 GTSNPN and CDR2 SVGIG (reference sequence). CDR3 region: CAGSRGYYGYTF. The CDR3, as DNA: TGTGCCGGGTCGCGGGGATACTATGGCTACACCTTC.

A single count supports this clone. V usage is TRBV25-1 and J usage is TRBJ1-6; D is perhaps TRBD1 (6 bases). CDR1 and CDR2 (germline): MGHDK, SYGVNS. The CDR3 consists of 14 residues. Deletions cut 5 bases from V and 7 bases from J, with 12 bases between. The CDR3 DNA sequence: TGTGCCAGCAGTCGAGGGCAGGGGAATTCACCCCTCCACTTT. Its protein product is CASSRGQGNSPLHF.

The gene calls are TRBV7-2 and TRBJ2-2; 7 bases are shared with TRBD2. The germline V gene has CDR1 SGHTA and CDR2 FQGNSA. The CDR3 has 18 residues. The V segment lost 7 bases and the J segment 4 bases; nucleotides outside the gene matches: 18. CDR3 bases: TGTGCCAGCACCCGCCGGCTTTGGGGGGAGGGCCTCACCGGGGAGCTGTTTTTT. Translated: CASTRRLWGEGLTGELFF.

The chain carries TRBV6-1 and TRBJ2-3, with TRBD1 as a possible D gene (6 bases). In germline, CDR1 is MNHNS, CDR2 SASEGT. The CDR3 has 15 amino acids. V was pared by 1 base and J by 2 bases, with 10 bases between. This CDR3 reads CASSEGAGDTDTQYF. Here the CDR3 DNA reads TGTGCCAGCAGTGAAGGGGCAGGGGACACAGATACGCAGTATTTT.

The J gene is TRBJ2-3, the V gene TRBV6-2 or TRBV6-3, with 7 bases identical to TRBD2. The CDR3 is 17 residues long. Per the germline V gene, CDR1 is MNHEY and CDR2 is SVGEGT. J was trimmed by 3 bases and V by 8 bases; bases with no gene match: 17. CDR3 protein: CASGPHLGGGVTDTQYF. The CDR3 DNA is TGTGCCAGCGGCCCCCACTTGGGCGGGGGAGTAACAGATACGCAGTATTTT.

The chain joins TRBV18 to TRBJ2-2, with TRBD1 matching over 9 bases. J was trimmed by 3 bases and V by 4 bases; bases with no gene match: 24. This CDR3 region has 22 residues. Per the germline V gene, CDR1 is KGHSH and CDR2 is LQKENI. The CDR3 DNA reads as TGTGCCAGCTCACGACCTTCATGTCGGGCGCTCCCGGGACAGGGTGACACCGGGGAGCTGTTTTTT. This encodes CASSRPSCRALPGQGDTGELFF.

This clone has a single count. The rearrangement uses TRBV23-1 and TRBJ2-2, with 7 bases fitting TRBD1. TRBV23-1 is an open reading frame, and its role is uncertain. The junction had 13 bases not matched to a gene; V was cut back by 6 bases and J by 6 bases. The length of the CDR3 is 16 residues. This CDR3 is CASSLEGQIFSGELFF. In DNA, the CDR3 is TGCGCCAGCAGCCTTGAGGGACAGATTTTTTCCGGGGAGCTGTTTTTT.

This chain uses TRBV21-1 with TRBJ2-6; TRBD2, the table's D call, was not compared with the DNA. TRBV21-1 represents a pseudogene. This CDR3 region has 19 residues. The CDR3 sequence: CASSKGGSGRVAGANVLTF. The CDR3 coding sequence is TGTGCCAGCAGCAAAGGCGGGTCGGGGAGGGTTGCTGGGGCCAACGTCCTGACTTTC.

The V gene is TRBV20-1, the J gene TRBJ1-1; D is unclear. This CDR3 comprises 13 residues. Germline CDR1 reads DFQATT; CDR2 reads SNEGSKA (reference sequence). V lost 3 bases and J lost 0, with 8 bases in between. The CDR3 is CSASQILNTEAFF. DNA of the CDR3: TGCAGTGCTAGTCAAATTCTGAACACTGAAGCTTTCTTT.

V and J are TRBV6-5 and TRBJ1-4; D not certain. Germline CDR1 reads MNHEY; CDR2 reads SVGAGI. Trimming removed 2 bases at V and 0 bases at J, with 7 bases between. The CDR3 is 15 amino acids. The CDR3, as DNA: TGTGCCAGCAGTTACCAGGTTGCAACTAATGAAAAACTGTTTTTT. As protein: CASSYQVATNEKLFF.

This clone was found once. The genes are TRBV6-5 and TRBJ1-2; a weak D match, TRBD1 (6 bases). Germline V gives CDR1 MNHEY, CDR2 SVGAGI. V was trimmed by 0 bases and J by 4 bases, leaving 12 bases between them. The CDR3 covers 15 residues. This CDR3 is CASSYSDRSVYGYTF. As DNA, the CDR3 is TGTGCCAGCAGTTACTCCGACAGGTCCGTCTATGGCTACACCTTC.